The rows below give T cell receptor beta chains drawn from one sample of a study of T-cell memory formation after mild COVID-19. TCRdb re-analysed the 5' RACE reads in MiXCR, keeping a single row per CDR3 protein. The repertoire holds tens of thousands of distinct CDR3 sequences, with around a quarter as singletons. The sequencing input was PBMCs or a T cell subset sorted from them (not recorded which). Receptors were obtained from a young man who had mild COVID-19 (a few samples of this study predate the infection). Cell type and time point are not known. CDR3s include the opening cysteine and the closing phenylalanine or tryptophan. The D gene is left open where the match is weak. Only some rows state a clone size, as once, few, many or a class for expanded clones.

size	V	J	length	D	CDR3	DNA
.	TRBV30	TRBJ2-7	13	.	CAWSVVNSHEQYF	TGTGCCTGGAGTGTAGTGAATTCGCACGAGCAGTACTTC
few	TRBV5-6	TRBJ2-2	14	.	CASSLVQNTGELFF	TGTGCCAGCAGCTTGGTGCAGAACACCGGGGAGCTGTTTTTT
.	TRBV11-2	TRBJ1-1	16	.	CASRTNTGQKNTEAFF	TGTGCCAGCAGAACAAACACGGGACAAAAGAACACTGAAGCTTTCTTT
few	TRBV27	TRBJ2-5	14	.	CASSFRDNQETQYF	TGTGCCAGCAGTTTCCGGGACAACCAAGAGACCCAGTACTTC
.	TRBV28	TRBJ2-1	14	.	CASSLLGGSNEQFF	TGTGCCAGCAGTTTACTGGGCGGAAGCAATGAGCAGTTCTTC
.	TRBV7-8	TRBJ2-6	17	.	CASSSSGLRAGANVLTF	TGTGCCAGCAGCTCCTCGGGTCTTAGGGCTGGGGCCAACGTCCTGACTTTC
.	TRBV7-9	TRBJ2-2	14	.	CASSLVENTGELFF	TGTGCCAGCAGCTTAGTGGAGAACACCGGGGAGCTGTTTTTT
.	TRBV28	TRBJ1-2	13	.	CASRLQATYGYTF	TGTGCCAGCAGGCTACAAGCTACCTATGGCTACACCTTC
many	TRBV5-1	TRBJ2-1	11	.	CASSLAGEQFF	TGCGCCAGCAGCTTGGCCGGTGAGCAGTTCTTC
few	TRBV7-9	TRBJ2-3	15	.	CASGPPEGRPDTQYF	TGTGCCAGCGGTCCCCCGGAGGGGCGCCCAGATACGCAGTATTTT
.	TRBV11-2	TRBJ2-5	15	TRBD2	CASSPRTSWGETQYF	TGTGCCAGCAGTCCCCGGACTAGCTGGGGAGAGACCCAGTACTTC
few	TRBV6-2/TRBV6-3	TRBJ2-3	18	.	CASTGSLSGGAKTDTQYF	TGTGCCAGCACCGGATCCCTCAGTGGGGGGGCAAAAACAGATACGCAGTATTTT
.	TRBV6-2/TRBV6-3	TRBJ1-1	13	.	CASSYGGRTEAFF	TGTGCCAGCAGTTACGGAGGGCGCACTGAAGCTTTCTTT
.	TRBV20-1	TRBJ1-6	15	TRBD1	CSAFSGTGTNSPLHF	TGCAGTGCTTTTTCCGGGACAGGGACAAATTCACCCCTCCACTTT
.	TRBV12-3/TRBV12-4	TRBJ2-5	13	.	CASSLADEETQYF	TGTGCCAGCAGTTTAGCCGACGAGGAGACCCAGTACTTC
.	TRBV9	TRBJ2-3	16	.	CASSVEGGAMEDTQYF	TGTGCCAGCAGCGTCGAAGGCGGGGCCATGGAAGATACGCAGTATTTT
.	TRBV7-2	TRBJ2-3	14	.	CASSLRLGDYTQYF	TGTGCCAGCAGCTTAAGGTTGGGTGACTATACGCAGTATTTT
.	TRBV12-3/TRBV12-4	TRBJ2-3	15	.	CASSLLWGLTDTQYF	TGTGCCAGCAGCCTCCTCTGGGGGCTCACAGATACGCAGTATTTT
.	TRBV15	TRBJ2-2	16	.	CATSRGRGGDTGELSF	TGTGCCACCAGCAGAGGCCGTGGGGGGGACACCGGGGAGCTGTCTTTT
.	TRBV7-9	TRBJ1-1	15	.	CASSPPWEMGTEAFF	TGTGCCAGCAGCCCCCCCTGGGAAATGGGGACTGAAGCTTTCTTT